These T cell receptor beta chains were read from a single sample in a study of cytomegalovirus exposure and HLA in healthy donors. Profiled with immunoSEQ multiplex PCR; TCRdb holds only in-frame clones, not every one. The listing contains tens of thousands of clones. The sample consisted of PBMCs. These receptors came from a woman in her sixties or seventies in good health and CMV-seronegative. CDR3s include the opening cysteine and the closing phenylalanine or tryptophan. A D gene is named only where the DNA matches it firmly.

TRBV11-3	.	TRBJ2-5	CASSLSDDQETQYF	TGTGCCAGCAGCTTGAGCGATGACCAAGAGACCCAGTACTTC
TRBV5-1	.	TRBJ2-5	CASSSGWSGAFTSETQYF	TGCGCCAGCAGCTCAGGGTGGTCAGGGGCTTTTACTTCGGAGACCCAGTACTTC
TRBV10-1	.	TRBJ2-7	CASSESGPVEQYF	TGCGCCAGCAGTGAGTCGGGGCCAGTCGAGCAGTACTTC
TRBV18	TRBD2	TRBJ2-3	CASSPVTSGSRFMQYF	TGTGCCAGCTCACCCGTGACTAGCGGGAGCCGGTTTATGCAGTATTTT
TRBV28	.	TRBJ1-3	CASSSHLRDTIYF	TGTGCCAGCAGTTCTCATCTGAGGGACACCATATATTTT
TRBV5-4	TRBD2	TRBJ2-5	CASTTGGGSYQETQYF	TGTGCCAGCACCACTGGGGGGGGATCCTACCAAGAGACCCAGTACTTC
TRBV19	TRBD2	TRBJ2-3	CASSMGLAASTDTQYF	TGTGCCAGTAGTATGGGCCTAGCGGCTAGCACAGATACGCAGTATTTT
TRBV6-5	.	TRBJ2-2	CASSRRQAGELFF	TGTGCCAGCAGCCGCAGACAAGCCGGGGAGCTGTTTTTT
TRBV6-5	TRBD1	TRBJ2-7	CASSYSDRGFEQYF	TGTGCCAGCAGTTACTCGGACAGGGGCTTCGAGCAGTACTTC
TRBV6-6	.	TRBJ1-4	CTSSYPDPAGNEKLFF	TGTACCAGCAGTTACCCCGACCCCGCGGGTAATGAAAAACTGTTTTTT
TRBV4-2	TRBD2	TRBJ2-5	CASSGGLAGGPETQYF	TGTGCCAGCAGCGGAGGACTAGCGGGAGGGCCGGAGACCCAGTACTTC
TRBV19	.	TRBJ2-1	CASSIATYSYNEQFF	TGTGCCAGTAGTATTGCTACCTACTCCTACAATGAGCAGTTCTTC
TRBV15	TRBD1	TRBJ1-5	CATSRDRGTGSDQPQHF	TGTGCCACCAGCAGAGATCGGGGGACAGGGTCCGATCAGCCCCAGCATTTT
TRBV5-8	.	TRBJ2-4	CASSHRVSRNIQYF	TGTGCCAGCAGCCACCGGGTTTCCCGGAACATTCAGTACTTC
TRBV30	.	TRBJ1-1	CAWSEGGRRDTEAFF	TGTGCCTGGAGTGAAGGGGGAAGAAGGGACACTGAAGCTTTCTTT
TRBV7-9	TRBD1	TRBJ2-5	CASSGTDHRETQYF	TGTGCCAGCAGCGGGACAGACCACCGGGAGACCCAGTACTTC
TRBV18	.	TRBJ1-1	CASSPQEVRTEAFF	TGTGCCAGCTCACCACAGGAAGTCAGGACTGAAGCTTTCTTT
TRBV6-1	.	TRBJ1-1	CASSEGQRHTEAFF	TGTGCCAGCAGTGAAGGCCAGCGGCACACTGAAGCTTTCTTT
TRBV6-4	TRBD2	TRBJ2-2	CASSTLAGLNTGELFF	TGTGCCAGCAGTACCTTAGCGGGATTGAACACCGGGGAGCTGTTTTTT
TRBV4-1	TRBD2	TRBJ2-5	CASSQSSGRARETQYF	TGCGCCAGCAGCCAAAGTAGCGGGAGGGCCCGGGAGACCCAGTACTTC
TRBV7-9	TRBD1	TRBJ1-2	CASSGQGVYGYTF	TGTGCCAGCAGCGGACAGGGGGTTTATGGCTACACCTTC
TRBV30	.	TRBJ1-3	CAWTIQNFGNTIYF	TGTGCCTGGACCATACAGAATTTCGGAAACACCATATATTTT
TRBV7-9	.	TRBJ2-3	CASSLVYTSGEGTDTQYF	TGTGCCAGCAGCTTAGTTTATACGTCCGGCGAGGGCACAGATACGCAGTATTTT
TRBV25-1	TRBD2	TRBJ2-3	CASSASGVYWDTQYF	TGTGCCAGCAGTGCCAGCGGGGTTTATTGGGATACGCAGTATTTT